These 8 T cell receptor beta chains originate from one sample sequenced in a study of T cells expressing NK-cell markers. TCRdb reanalyzed the 5' RACE reads and collapses them to one entry per CDR3 protein, without DNA. There are approximately 460,000 distinct CDR3 sequences in the sample, with 7.3% held by the top ten. Sequencing used blood T cells: a sorted CD56 or NKG2C T cell subset, CD4+ or CD8+ T cells, or bulk PBMC T cells (not recorded which). These receptors came from a woman aged 18 to 75 in good health.

V is TRBV28 and J is TRBJ2-5; TCRdb returns TRBD1, unconfirmable since there is no DNA. The CDR3 runs to 14 residues. Germline CDR1 is MDHEN and CDR2 is SYDVKM. CDR3 loop: CASRAGGFGETQYF.

The chain uses TRBV9 and TRBJ1-3. The CDR3 totals 14 residues. The germline V gene has CDR1 SGDLS and CDR2 YYNGEE. CDR3 region: CASSVADSGNTIYF.

The chain couples TRBV29-1 to TRBJ2-1; no DNA is available, so the TRBD1 call from TCRdb remains unchecked. Germline V gene lookup returns CDR1 SQVTM and CDR2 ANQGSEA. The CDR3 length is 14 residues. The CDR3 loop reads CSVRRDRGLNEQFF.

The J gene is TRBJ1-6, the V gene TRBV20-1; TCRdb's D call of TRBD1 is untestable without DNA. This CDR3 is built from 17 residues. Germline CDR1 is DFQATT and CDR2 is SNEGSKA (reference sequence). The CDR3 is CSARKDSLGGRNSPLHF.

CDR3 region: CASSFSGGEQYF. The chain couples TRBV12-3 or TRBV12-4 to TRBJ2-7; TCRdb proposes TRBD1, but this gene call is untestable without DNA. This CDR3 is 12 amino acids long.

The chain couples TRBV7-3 to TRBJ2-3. The CDR3 loop spans 14 amino acids. Germline loops: CDR1 SGHTA, CDR2 FQGTGA. CDR3 residues: CASSLTPRADTQYF.

V is TRBV4-3 and J is TRBJ2-5; TCRdb returns TRBD1, unconfirmable since there is no DNA. CDR3 length: 17 residues. CDR1 and CDR2 (germline): LGHNA, YSLEER. The CDR3 sequence: CASSQVGGGQVGETQYF.

The genes are TRBV5-1 and TRBJ2-2; the D gene TCRdb calls, TRBD2, cannot be checked with no DNA. The germline V gene has CDR1 SGHRS and CDR2 YFSETQ. The CDR3 contains 15 residues. The CDR3 sequence: CASSLPEGVAGELFF.